This record looks at one T cell receptor (beta chain) sequence and its context. This clone has more than one count but fewer than ten. Which antigen it targets is not known. Base quality data are lacking; no much larger clone is found one base away. The donors were healthy, HIV-negative adults with no recently reported acute infections or vaccinations. All donors were Caucasian adults living in Nashville, Tennessee, USA. For unsorted samples, some 90 million PBMCs were counted, and genomic DNA was extracted using the QIAamp DNA Blood Mini kit. Blood was obtained by leukapheresis, after which PBMCs were separated by Ficoll-Histopaque density gradient centrifugation and cryopreserved in liquid nitrogen vapor phase. V drops 5 bases and J drops 4 bases, leaving 13 bases in between. The germline V gene (reference sequence) sets CDR1 to SEHNR and CDR2 to FQNEAQ. From the cysteine through the phenylalanine, the CDR3 covers 14 amino acids. The DNA shown is the 42-base CDR3, in frame from base 1.

The source of the sample is a study of shared clonotypes between healthy human individuals (dated by TCRdb to the early 2020s). General notes on the study: The cohort included three men and a couple of women between 18 and 49 years of age. Libraries were prepared and TCR repertoires were sequenced by different laboratories using diverse techniques, in order to increase sequencing depth and limit assay-specific biases. Per donor, leukapheresis produced somewhere between about 0.94 and 8.9 billion PBMCs. Blood TCR repertoires of a handful of healthy adults were deeply sequenced to estimate repertoire size and the extent of clonotype sharing between individuals.

The investigation overall reported the following: Pairwise subsampling led to the expectation that sequencing depth would affect the degree of clonotype sharing among donors. Sampling was limited to blood, and TCR repertoires in tissue likely differ from TCR repertoires in blood. Because the study included only a small number of donors, the genetic and exposure-history diversity represented was limited.

Using the deep immunoSEQ assay, TCR CDR3 regions were amplified from genomic DNA by multiplex PCR. For each cell subset, the extracted genomic DNA was distributed evenly across all wells of several immunoSEQ 96-well plates, and each plate served as one replicate. For unsorted PBMC, each replicate PCR was loaded with about 280 ng genomic DNA, equivalent to approximately 33,000 T cell genomes. Unsorted PBMC genomic DNA was sequenced across ten immunoSEQ deep assay plates. Purified libraries were quantified with a Qubit 3.0 fluorometer, sized on a Bioanalyzer 2100, and re-quantified with the KAPA Library Quantification kit. A separate single-read 150-cycle Illumina NextSeq 550 flow cell was used to sequence each immunoSEQ 96-well plate. The authors' pipeline ran thus. Because the immunoSEQ output held only junctional sequences and lacked quality scores, the filtering could not match the filtering applied to full-length reads. Sequences were annotated with PyIR, a Python wrapper for IgBLAST v1.9, and V/J genes and CDR3 were assigned using IMGT germline references. Reads with weak V/J assignments (E-value above 1e-6), missing CDR3, stop codons, out-of-frame junctions, or ambiguous translated residues were removed. A V3J clonotype was defined by an identical inferred V gene, J gene, and CDR3 amino acid sequence. The percentage overlap between two repertoires was calculated by dividing the number of shared unique clonotypes by the size of the smaller repertoire. Three approaches were used to assess repertoire richness: RTK rarefaction, the Chao1 estimator, and Recon v2.1 estimates of unobserved clonotypes. As stored in TCRdb, this immuneACCESS dataset retains in-frame rearrangements with V and J assigned. A fraction of the clones does not appear; measured against another copy, unresolved V genes explain less than half of the discrepancy, and the remainder lacks a known reason. V and J calls and clone size are copied from that table; D and trimming were computed from the DNA. This sample has approximately 500,000 clones in its table, and 81% of those were observed once. Of the sample, about an eighth is held by the ten largest clones.

The sequence is built from TRBV7-9 and TRBJ2-3, with the D gene call left open. The clonotype was recovered from a woman aged 40 to 50 in good health. Some clones in this sample may be carry-over from other donors' samples. The specimen sequenced was PBMCs. The CDR3: CASSLLRSPDTQYF. The base sequence is TGTGCCAGCAGCCTGCTGCGGAGTCCAGATACGCAGTATTTT.